The T cell receptor beta chain described here comes from a study of blood T cell repertoires in COVID-19. Study-wide context: The United States, Italy and Spain provided the acute and convalescent COVID-19 samples. T cells, B-cell-depleted T cells, or PBMCs provided the cDNA or gDNA that served as material.

J was trimmed by 4 bases and V by 6 bases; bases with no gene match: 7. CDR1 is SNHLY, CDR2 FYNNEI, per germline. The CDR3 is 14 residues long. Original handling: Amplified reference gene primers provided the basis for estimating nucleated cell counts. Using immunoSEQ multiplex PCR, the repertoire was profiled, and TCRdb retains in-frame clones only, with some absent. Clonal size and the V and J genes are those of that table, whereas D and trimming came from the DNA. The sample has fewer than 250,000 clones, 70% to 90% seen once. V and J are TRBV2 and TRBJ2-3, with 7 bases fitting TRBD2. This sequence was found in a man aged 30 to 45 with acute or convalescent COVID-19. Sequencing used peripheral blood. CDR3 sequence (DNA): TGTGCCAGCAGACCGGGACTATCAGCAGATACGCAGTATTTT. This translates into CASRPGLSADTQYF. The variable domain in full, completed from reference TRBV2 and TRBJ2-3, reads EPEVTQTPSHQVTQMGQEVILRCVPISNHLYFYWYRQILGQKVEFLVSFYNNEISEKSEIFDDQFSVERPDGSNFTLKIRSTKLEDSAMYFCASRPGLSADTQYFGPGTRLTVL.